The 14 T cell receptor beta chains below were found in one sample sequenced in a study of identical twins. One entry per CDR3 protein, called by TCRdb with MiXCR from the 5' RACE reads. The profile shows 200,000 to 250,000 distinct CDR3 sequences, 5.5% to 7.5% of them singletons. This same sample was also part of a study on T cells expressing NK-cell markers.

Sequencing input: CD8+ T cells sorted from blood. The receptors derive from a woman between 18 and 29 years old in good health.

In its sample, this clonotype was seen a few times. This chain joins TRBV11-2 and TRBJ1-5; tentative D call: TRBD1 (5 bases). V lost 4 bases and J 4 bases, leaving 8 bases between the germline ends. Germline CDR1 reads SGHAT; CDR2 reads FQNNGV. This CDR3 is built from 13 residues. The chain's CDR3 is CASSWGTNQPQHF. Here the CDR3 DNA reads TGTGCCAGCAGCTGGGGGACTAATCAGCCCCAGCATTTT.

The CDR3 is CATSRTTGADTQYF. The CDR3 DNA reads TGTGCCACCAGCAGGACGACAGGCGCAGATACGCAGTATTTT. V gene TRBV15 combines with J gene TRBJ2-3; TRBD1 is a possible D gene (6 bases). Germline CDR1 LNHNV, CDR2 YYDKDF (reference sequence). The CDR3 has 14 amino acids. Trimming pared 3 bases from V and 4 bases from J, leaving 11 bases between.

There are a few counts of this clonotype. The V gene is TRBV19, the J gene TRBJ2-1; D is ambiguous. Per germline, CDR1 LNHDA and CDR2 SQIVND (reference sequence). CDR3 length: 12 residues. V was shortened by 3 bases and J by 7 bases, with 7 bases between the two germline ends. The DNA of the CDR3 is TGTGCCAGTAGTATTTGGGGAAATGAGCAGTTCTTC. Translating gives CASSIWGNEQFF.

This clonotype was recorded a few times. CDR3 nucleotide sequence: TGTGCCAGCAGTTACCTAGGCACAGATACGCAGTATTTT. As protein: CASSYLGTDTQYF. The chain uses TRBV6-5 and TRBJ2-3; D unresolved. This CDR3 comprises 13 residues. CDR1 MNHEY and CDR2 SVGAGI come from the germline V gene. The V end was cut by 2 bases, the J end by 1 base, with 4 bases between.

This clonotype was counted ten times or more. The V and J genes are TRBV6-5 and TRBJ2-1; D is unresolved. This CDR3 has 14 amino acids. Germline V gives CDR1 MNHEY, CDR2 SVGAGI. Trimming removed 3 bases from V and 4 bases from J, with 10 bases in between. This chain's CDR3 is CASSYGQEYNEQFF. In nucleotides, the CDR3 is TGTGCCAGCAGTTATGGTCAGGAGTACAATGAGCAGTTCTTC.

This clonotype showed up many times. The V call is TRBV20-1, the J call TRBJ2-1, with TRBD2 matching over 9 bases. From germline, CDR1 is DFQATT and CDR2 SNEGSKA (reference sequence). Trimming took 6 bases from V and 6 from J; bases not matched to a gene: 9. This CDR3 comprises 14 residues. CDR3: CSALLAGRGNEQFF. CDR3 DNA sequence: TGCAGTGCGCTCCTAGCGGGACGAGGCAATGAGCAGTTCTTC.

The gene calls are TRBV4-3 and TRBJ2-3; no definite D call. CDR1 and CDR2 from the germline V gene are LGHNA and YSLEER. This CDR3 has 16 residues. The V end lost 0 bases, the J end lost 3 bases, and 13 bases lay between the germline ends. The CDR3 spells CASSQERGLSTDTQYF. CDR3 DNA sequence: TGCGCCAGCAGCCAAGAAAGAGGCCTATCGACAGATACGCAGTATTTT.

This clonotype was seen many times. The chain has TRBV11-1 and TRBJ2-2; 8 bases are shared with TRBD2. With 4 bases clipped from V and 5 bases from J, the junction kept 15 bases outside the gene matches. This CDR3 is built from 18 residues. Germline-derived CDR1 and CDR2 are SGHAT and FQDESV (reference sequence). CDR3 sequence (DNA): TGTGCCAGCAGCTCGACAACCAGCGGGAGAGGAGGGACCGGGGAGCTGTTTTTT. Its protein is CASSSTTSGRGGTGELFF.

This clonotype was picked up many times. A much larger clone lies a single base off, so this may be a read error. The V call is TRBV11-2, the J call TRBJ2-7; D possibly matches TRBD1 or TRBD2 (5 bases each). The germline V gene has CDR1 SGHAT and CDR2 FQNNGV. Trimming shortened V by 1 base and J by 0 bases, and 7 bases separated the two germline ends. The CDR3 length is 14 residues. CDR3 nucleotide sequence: TGTGCCAGCAGCTTAGGGGGGTTCTCCTACGAGCAGTACTTC. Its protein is CASSLGGFSYEQYF. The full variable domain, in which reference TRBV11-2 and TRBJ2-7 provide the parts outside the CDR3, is EAGVAQSPRYKIIEKRQSVAFWCNPISGHATLYWYQQILGQGPKLLIQFQNNGVVDDSQLPKDRFSAERLKGVDSTLKIQPAKLEDSAVYLCASSLGGFSYEQYFGPGTRLTVT.

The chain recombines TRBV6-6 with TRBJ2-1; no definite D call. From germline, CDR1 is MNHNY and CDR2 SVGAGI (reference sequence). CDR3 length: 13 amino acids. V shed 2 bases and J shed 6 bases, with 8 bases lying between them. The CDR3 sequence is CASSYLRGNEQFF. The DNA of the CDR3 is TGTGCCAGCAGTTACCTTCGAGGCAATGAGCAGTTCTTC.

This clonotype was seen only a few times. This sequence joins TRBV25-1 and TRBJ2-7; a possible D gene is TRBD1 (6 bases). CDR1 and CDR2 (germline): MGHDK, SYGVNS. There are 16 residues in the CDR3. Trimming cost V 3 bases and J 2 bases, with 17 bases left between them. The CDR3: CASSDPRDTLTYEQYF. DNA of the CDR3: TGTGCCAGCAGTGATCCCCGGGACACCCTAACCTACGAGCAGTACTTC.

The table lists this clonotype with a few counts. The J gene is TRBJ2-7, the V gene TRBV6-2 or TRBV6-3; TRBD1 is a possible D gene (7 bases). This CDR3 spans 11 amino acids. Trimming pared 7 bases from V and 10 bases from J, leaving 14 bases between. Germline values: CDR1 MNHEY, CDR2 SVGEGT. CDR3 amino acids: CASTGGGSQYF. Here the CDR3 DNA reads TGTGCCAGCACCGGAGGGGGCAGTCAGTACTTC.

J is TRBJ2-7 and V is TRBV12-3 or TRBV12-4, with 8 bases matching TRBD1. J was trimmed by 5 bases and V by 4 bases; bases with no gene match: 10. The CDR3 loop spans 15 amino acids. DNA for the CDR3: TGTGCCAGCAGTTCTACAGGACAGGGAATAGACGAGCAGTACTTC. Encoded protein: CASSSTGQGIDEQYF.

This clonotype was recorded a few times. The CDR3 is CASTQGSSTDTQYF. CDR3 DNA sequence: TGTGCCAGCACCCAGGGGAGTAGCACAGATACGCAGTATTTT. The genes are TRBV5-6 and TRBJ2-3, with a weak D call TRBD1 (6 bases). Germline CDR1 reads SGHDT; CDR2 reads YYEEEE. The CDR3 length is 14 residues. The V end was cut by 6 bases, the J end by 0 bases, with 11 bases between.